These T cell receptor beta chains were read from a single sample in a study of blood T cell repertoires in COVID-19. The data were produced by immunoSEQ multiplex PCR, yet TCRdb's version contains in-frame clones alone and is incomplete. The sample shows under 250,000 clones, roughly 90% of them seen only once. The material sequenced was peripheral blood. The receptors here all came from a man aged 55-75 years with COVID-19, enrolled during active disease. Each CDR3 is given with its conserved first and last residue. A D gene is named only where the DNA matches it firmly. Size tells how often a clone was seen (once, few, many) or the class of an expanded clone, and some rows leave it out.

TRBJ2-7 | NA | TRBV10-3 | 16 | TRBD1 | CAISETRGTGAYEQYF | TGTGCCATCAGTGAGACCCGGGGGACAGGTGCCTACGAGCAGTACTTC
TRBJ2-5 | NA | TRBV7-2 | 14 | NA | CASSSYRAVETQYF | TGTGCCAGCAGCTCCTACAGAGCGGTAGAGACCCAGTACTTC
TRBJ1-1 | NA | TRBV2 | 14 | NA | CASSDPGMNTEAFF | TGTGCCAGCAGTGACCCAGGGATGAACACTGAAGCTTTCTTT
TRBJ2-3 | NA | TRBV15 | 14 | NA | CATSRDAQGDTQYF | TGTGCCACCAGCAGAGATGCTCAGGGAGATACGCAGTATTTT
TRBJ1-2 | NA | TRBV7-9 | 15 | TRBD1 | CASSLASGTGYGYTF | TGTGCCAGCAGCTTAGCATCCGGGACAGGCTATGGCTACACCTTC
TRBJ2-7 | NA | TRBV5-4 | 15 | NA | CASSLDPSGVYEQYF | TGTGCCAGCAGCTTGGATCCCAGCGGAGTCTACGAGCAGTACTTC
TRBJ2-5 | NA | TRBV6-2/TRBV6-3 | 15 | NA | CASSYSRGTQETQYF | TGTGCCAGCAGTTACTCGAGAGGTACCCAAGAGACCCAGTACTTC
TRBJ1-1 | NA | TRBV5-1 | 15 | NA | CASSLVTGSNTEAFF | TGCGCCAGCAGCTTGGTTACAGGATCAAACACTGAAGCTTTCTTT
TRBJ1-2 | few | TRBV24-1 | 10 | TRBD1 | CATNRGKSTF | TGTGCCACCAACAGGGGGAAGAGCACCTTC
TRBJ2-6 | NA | TRBV3-1/TRBV3-2 | 16 | NA | CASRPHRFSGANVLTF | TGTGCCAGCAGGCCACACAGGTTCTCTGGGGCCAACGTCCTGACTTTC
TRBJ1-1 | once | TRBV18 | 13 | NA | CASSRTDSTEAFF | TGTGCCAGCTCACGGACAGACAGCACTGAAGCTTTCTTT
TRBJ2-7 | NA | TRBV5-8 | 13 | TRBD1 | CASSNRGWDEQYF | TGTGCCAGCAGTAACAGGGGATGGGACGAGCAGTACTTC
TRBJ1-5 | NA | TRBV7-4 | 15 | NA | CASIERGGWFQPQHF | TGTGCCAGCATCGAGAGGGGAGGGTGGTTTCAGCCCCAGCATTTT
TRBJ2-1 | NA | TRBV3-1/TRBV3-2 | 15 | NA | CASSQAAGAGNEQFF | TGTGCCAGCAGCCAAGCGGCAGGGGCAGGGAATGAGCAGTTCTTC
TRBJ2-7 | NA | TRBV6-4 | 15 | NA | CASSDSGTPDYEQYF | TGTGCCAGCAGTGACTCGGGGACACCGGACTACGAGCAGTACTTC
TRBJ2-2 | NA | TRBV5-6 | 15 | TRBD1 | CASGPGTGNTGELFF | TGTGCCAGCGGACCCGGGACAGGGAACACCGGGGAGCTGTTTTTT
TRBJ1-4 | once | TRBV3-1/TRBV3-2 | 19 | NA | CASSQDLAPLGQSREKLFF | TGTGCCAGCAGCCAAGATCTTGCCCCGTTGGGACAATCGAGGGAAAAACTGTTTTTT
TRBJ1-2 | NA | TRBV6-1 | 13 | NA | CASSDTANYGYTF | TGTGCCAGCAGTGACACGGCTAACTATGGCTACACCTTC
TRBJ1-3 | NA | TRBV4-1 | 16 | NA | CASSQALGGSGNTIYF | TGCGCCAGCAGCCAAGCGCTGGGGGGAAGTGGAAACACCATATATTTT
TRBJ2-7 | NA | TRBV5-4 | 13 | NA | CASSPGGSYEQYF | TGTGCCAGCAGCCCCGGGGGCTCCTACGAGCAGTACTTC
TRBJ1-1 | NA | TRBV28 | 18 | NA | CASSAREGNEHRNTEAFF | TGTGCCAGCAGTGCCAGGGAGGGTAATGAACACCGGAACACTGAAGCTTTCTTT
TRBJ2-7 | NA | TRBV5-8 | 18 | TRBD2 | CASSSGLAGGFLSYEQYF | TGTGCCAGCAGCTCGGGACTAGCGGGAGGTTTCCTCTCCTACGAGCAGTACTTC
TRBJ1-4 | NA | TRBV6-1 | 16 | TRBD1 | CASSDSPGQGGEKLFF | TGTGCCAGCAGTGATAGTCCGGGACAGGGTGGTGAAAAACTGTTTTTT
TRBJ2-5 | NA | TRBV30 | 14 | TRBD1 | CAWSPRTGLETQYF | TGTGCCTGGAGCCCGCGGACAGGGTTGGAGACCCAGTACTTC
TRBJ2-1 | NA | TRBV3-1/TRBV3-2 | 17 | TRBD2 | CASSQSEFSGPHNEQFF | TGTGCCAGCAGCCAATCTGAGTTTAGCGGGCCCCACAATGAGCAGTTCTTC
TRBJ1-6 | NA | TRBV5-1 | 14 | TRBD1 | CASSLGQGGSPLHF | TGCGCCAGCAGCCTGGGACAGGGAGGCTCACCCCTCCACTTT
TRBJ1-5 | NA | TRBV5-1 | 15 | NA | CASSLASGEGQPQHF | TGCGCCAGCAGCTTGGCGTCGGGGGAGGGTCAGCCCCAGCATTTT
TRBJ2-7 | NA | TRBV7-2 | 14 | TRBD1 | CASSLGRQGHEQYF | TGTGCCAGCAGCTTAGGGAGACAGGGACACGAGCAGTACTTC
TRBJ1-5 | few | TRBV2 | 17 | NA | CASSDGYGVGRNQPQHF | TGTGCCAGCAGTGATGGGTACGGGGTCGGGCGCAATCAGCCCCAGCATTTT
TRBJ2-1 | NA | TRBV5-6 | 11 | NA | CASSRYTEQFF | TGTGCCAGCAGCCGGTATACTGAGCAGTTCTTC
TRBJ2-7 | NA | TRBV6-1 | 16 | NA | CASSESLGTSTYEQYF | TGTGCCAGCAGTGAATCGCTCGGGACTTCCACCTACGAGCAGTACTTC
TRBJ1-2 | NA | TRBV28 | 14 | NA | CASSDNRANYGYTF | TGTGCCAGCAGTGACAACAGGGCTAACTATGGCTACACCTTC
TRBJ1-2 | NA | TRBV2 | 13 | NA | CASSEEGDYGYTF | TGTGCCAGCAGTGAAGAAGGGGACTATGGCTACACCTTC
TRBJ2-6 | once | TRBV4-2 | 18 | TRBD1 | CASSHLGQGALGANVLTF | TGTGCCAGCAGCCACCTAGGACAGGGGGCTTTAGGGGCCAACGTCCTGACTTTC
TRBJ1-2 | NA | TRBV3-1/TRBV3-2 | 14 | NA | CASSQGGPLHGYTF | TGTGCCAGCAGCCAAGGTGGTCCCCTACATGGCTACACCTTC
TRBJ2-1 | NA | TRBV14 | 15 | TRBD1 | CASSPVDRGFNEQFF | TGTGCCAGCAGCCCCGTGGACAGGGGTTTTAATGAGCAGTTCTTC